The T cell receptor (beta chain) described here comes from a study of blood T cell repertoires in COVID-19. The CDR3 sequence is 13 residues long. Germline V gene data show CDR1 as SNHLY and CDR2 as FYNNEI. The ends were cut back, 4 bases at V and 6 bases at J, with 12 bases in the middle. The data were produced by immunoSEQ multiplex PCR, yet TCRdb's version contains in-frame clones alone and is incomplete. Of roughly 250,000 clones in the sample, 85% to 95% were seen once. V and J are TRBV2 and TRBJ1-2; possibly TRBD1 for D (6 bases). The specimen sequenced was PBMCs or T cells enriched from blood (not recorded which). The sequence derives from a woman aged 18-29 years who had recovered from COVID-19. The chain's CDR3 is CASSGQGSDGYTF. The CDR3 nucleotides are TGTGCCAGCAGTGGGCAGGGGAGTGATGGCTACACCTTC. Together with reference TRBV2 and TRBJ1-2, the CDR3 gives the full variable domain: EPEVTQTPSHQVTQMGQEVILRCVPISNHLYFYWYRQILGQKVEFLVSFYNNEISEKSEIFDDQFSVERPDGSNFTLKIRSTKLEDSAMYFCASSGQGSDGYTFGSGTRLTVV.